The sample holds a few counts of the clone carrying this T cell receptor (beta chain). Its antigen is not identified. Germline V gene sequence: CDR1 MNHNY, CDR2 SVGAGI (reference sequence). V gave up 4 bases and J gave up 2 bases, with 12 bases separating them. The length of the CDR3 is 14 residues. This sample is drawn from a study of T cell repertoires in cytomegalovirus infection. At the level of the study: The public TCR beta signatures pointed to both CMV infection and matching HLA type.

Whole-study findings and limits: The study found HLA-C-restricted CMV-specific TCR beta clonotypes dominating the ex vivo response. Adding up the frequency of public TCR beta families identified people who carried CMV plus the relevant HLA.

TCRdb re-derived calls from the reads in MiXCR, one entry per CDR3 protein. This sample has about 740,000 distinct CDR3 sequences, with approximately 34% found just once. Sequenced input: PBMCs. The V gene is TRBV6-6, the J gene TRBJ2-7; D call uncertain. This clonotype was obtained from a human donor in good health (CMV status not recorded). Some clones in this sample may be carry-over from other donors' samples. The CDR3 DNA reads TGTGCCAGCAGTTCCTTGGCAGGACCCTACGAGCAGTACTTC. This codes for CASSSLAGPYEQYF.